This is a list of T cell receptor beta chains from one sample in a study of shared clonotypes between healthy human individuals. Here immunoSEQ multiplex PCR was the method, and the copy in TCRdb shows in-frame clones only, minus some. This table holds roughly 2.5 million clones, more than 80% found once. The source material was naive CD4+ T cells sorted from blood. All receptors come from a man between 18 and 29 years old in good health. CDR3s include the opening cysteine and the closing phenylalanine or tryptophan. A D gene is named only where the DNA matches it firmly.

D: -
J: TRBJ1-2
V: TRBV7-9
CDR3: CASSMRAYGYTF
DNA: TGTGCCAGCAGCATGCGGGCATATGGCTACACCTTC

D: -
J: TRBJ1-2
V: TRBV7-9
CDR3: CASSLSGVDSGYTF
DNA: TGTGCCAGCAGCTTATCGGGGGTCGACTCTGGCTACACCTTC

D: -
J: TRBJ1-1
V: TRBV9
CDR3: CASSVGHTGEAFF
DNA: TGTGCCAGCAGCGTAGGTCACACAGGCGAAGCTTTCTTT

D: TRBD1
J: TRBJ2-7
V: TRBV7-9
CDR3: CASSSPGQGAGEQYF
DNA: TGTGCCAGCAGCTCCCCGGGACAGGGGGCGGGGGAGCAGTACTTC

D: -
J: TRBJ2-4
V: TRBV19
CDR3: CASSGRLAKNIQYF
DNA: TGTGCCAGTAGTGGGCGATTAGCCAAAAACATTCAGTACTTC

D: -
J: TRBJ1-5
V: TRBV2
CDR3: CASSPLLSNQPQHF
DNA: TGTGCCAGCAGTCCATTACTTAGCAATCAGCCCCAGCATTTT

D: -
J: TRBJ2-2
V: TRBV18
CDR3: CASSPRDSSTGELFF
DNA: TGTGCCAGCTCACCACGGGACTCATCCACCGGGGAGCTGTTTTTT

D: -
J: TRBJ2-5
V: TRBV28
CDR3: CASRDDGRTALYF
DNA: TGTGCCAGCAGAGATGACGGACGTACAGCGTTATACTTC

D: -
J: TRBJ2-5
V: TRBV29-1
CDR3: CSVGFSKNLAQYF
DNA: TGCAGCGTTGGATTCTCTAAAAATTTGGCCCAGTACTTC

D: TRBD1
J: TRBJ2-7
V: TRBV5-1
CDR3: CASGTAETYEQYF
DNA: TGCGCCAGCGGGACAGCGGAGACCTACGAGCAGTACTTC

D: TRBD2
J: TRBJ2-7
V: TRBV9
CDR3: CASSERKLAGTRAYEQYF
DNA: TGTGCCAGCAGTGAGAGGAAACTAGCGGGGACAAGGGCCTACGAGCAGTACTTC

D: -
J: TRBJ1-2
V: TRBV5-6
CDR3: CASSSVGVSSYGYTF
DNA: TGTGCCAGCAGCTCGGTCGGTGTCAGTAGCTATGGCTACACCTTC

D: -
J: TRBJ2-5
V: TRBV4-2
CDR3: CASSQEGSNSRETQYF
DNA: TGTGCCAGCAGCCAAGAAGGGTCGAACTCTAGGGAGACCCAGTACTTC